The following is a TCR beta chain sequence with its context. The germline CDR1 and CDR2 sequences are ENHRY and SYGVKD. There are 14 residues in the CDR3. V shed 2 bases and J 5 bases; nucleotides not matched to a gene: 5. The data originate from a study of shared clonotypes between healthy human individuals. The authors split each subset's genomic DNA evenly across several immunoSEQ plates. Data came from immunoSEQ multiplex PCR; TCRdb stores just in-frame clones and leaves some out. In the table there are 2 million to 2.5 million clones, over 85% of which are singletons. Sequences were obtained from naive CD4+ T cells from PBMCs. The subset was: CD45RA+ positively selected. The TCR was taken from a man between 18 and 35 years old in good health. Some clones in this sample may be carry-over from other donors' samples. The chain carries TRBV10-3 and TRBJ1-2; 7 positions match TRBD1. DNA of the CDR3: TGTGCCATCAGTGAGACGGGGACAGTGTATGGCTACACCTTC. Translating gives CAISETGTVYGYTF.